This is a list of T cell receptor beta chains from one sample in a study of regulatory T cells in long-lasting Graves disease. TCRdb reprocessed the multiplex PCR reads with MiXCR, giving one entry per CDR3 protein. The sample yields about 560,000 distinct CDR3 sequences, more than 15% seen once. The same data also went into a second study, on T cells in Graves' hyperthyroidism and ophthalmopathy.

Sequencing used peripheral blood mononuclear cells (PBMCs), obtained at new diagnosis, from a patient treated with antithyroid drugs. The receptors shown here come from a man in his late teens or twenties with Graves disease. The CDR3 runs from the conserved cysteine through the conserved F or W.

TRBJ1-4 | 13 | TRBV30 | CAWRPQLNEKLFF
TRBJ1-5 | 17 | TRBV11-2 | CASSRGVWGNSNQPQHF
TRBJ2-3 | 16 | TRBV11-1 | CASSLVAGASTDTQYF
TRBJ2-2 | 16 | TRBV7-3 | CASSPSGRQDTGELFF
TRBJ2-2 | 19 | TRBV7-9 | CASSLAFKSQGRNTGELFF
TRBJ2-1 | 15 | TRBV2 | CASSGDKSSCNEQFF
TRBJ2-1 | 13 | TRBV30 | CAWISGGAGEQFF
TRBJ1-3 | 14 | TRBV28 | CASSTPGQGNTIYF
TRBJ1-2 | 16 | TRBV15 | CATSRGRTAWEDGYTF
TRBJ2-2 | 18 | TRBV28 | CASSLGSGGTWDTGELFF
TRBJ2-3 | 15 | TRBV2 | CASSEYQTGTDTQYF
TRBJ2-1 | 17 | TRBV4-2 | CASSRGLAGDSDNEQFF
TRBJ2-7 | 17 | TRBV4-1 | CASSPQSPGTGAYEQYF
TRBJ2-7 | 15 | TRBV30 | CAWRGGQRGFYEQYF
TRBJ2-7 | 15 | TRBV5-1 | CASSLRGQGLYEQYF
TRBJ2-5 | 14 | TRBV7-9 | CASSPGANQETQYF
TRBJ2-2 | 13 | TRBV30 | CAWSAGGARELFF
TRBJ2-1 | 15 | TRBV13 | CASSRLAGGANEQFF
TRBJ2-7 | 14 | TRBV11-1 | CASSQATATYEQYF
TRBJ2-3 | 18 | TRBV2 | CASSEPVGTSVWLDTQYF
TRBJ2-7 | 13 | TRBV7-9 | CASSPGPTYEQYF
TRBJ2-7 | 17 | TRBV15 | CATSRGARLAGIYEQYF
TRBJ2-1 | 13 | TRBV20-1 | CSARDLIVGEQFF
TRBJ2-3 | 16 | TRBV5-6 | CASSWGWASGSGTQYF
TRBJ1-1 | 13 | TRBV7-9 | CASSLVSRPEAFF
TRBJ2-2 | 13 | TRBV7-9 | CASSSRSAGELFF
TRBJ2-7 | 17 | TRBV7-9 | CASNPSAIGQVAAEQYF
TRBJ2-1 | 12 | TRBV3-1 | CASSQGGQEQFF
TRBJ1-3 | 13 | TRBV11-2 | CASSLSLPNTIYF
TRBJ2-3 | 14 | TRBV20-1 | CSAPRDRVTDTQYF
TRBJ2-7 | 13 | TRBV29-1 | CSVRTGGRGEQYF
TRBJ1-2 | 12 | TRBV13 | CASSWVGGGYTF
TRBJ2-1 | 16 | TRBV28 | CASSSWTSVTYNEQFF